This T cell receptor beta chain was identified in a study of CD8+ T cells in alopecia areata. The overall study: Treated patients took oral tofacitinib at 5 to 10 mg twice daily. General study findings and limits: Possibly as an HLA-related effect, TCR sharing across patients appeared less clear than in mice.

Germline CDR1 and CDR2: PRHDT and FYEKMQ (reference sequence). The CDR3 consists of 13 residues. V was pared by 2 bases and J by 5 bases, with 9 bases between. Worth noting for this clone: Its cognate antigen is unknown.

The investigators collected lesional scalp punch biopsies and peripheral blood from alopecia areata patients. PBMCs provided sorted CD4+ and CD8+ T cells. Extraction of RNA preceded its reverse transcription into cDNA, which served as the sequencing template. TCRdb's table, derived via immunoSEQ multiplex PCR, lists solely in-frame clones and lacks some. The sample holds 180,000 or so clones, roughly 60% seen once. Sequencing used CD4+ T cells sorted from blood, obtained at week 0. This TCR derives from a human donor with alopecia areata. The V gene is TRBV13, the J gene TRBJ1-1; D is uncertain. This CDR3 reads CASSLRSRTEAFF. Here the CDR3 DNA reads TGTGCCAGCAGCTTAAGGTCTAGAACTGAAGCTTTCTTT.